The entry below gives a single T cell receptor beta chain sequence along with its context. This specimen belongs to a study of somatic mutations in cytotoxic T cells in rheumatoid arthritis. The V and J ends lost 5 bases and 3 bases, in that order; junction bases with no gene match: 3. Looked up from germline, CDR1 is LNHNV and CDR2 is YYDKDF (reference sequence). The length of the CDR3 is 13 residues. Repertoires were generated with immunoSEQ multiplex PCR, while TCRdb's copy carries only in-frame clones and drops some. This table holds about 7,100 clones, just under 80% found once. The chain combines TRBV15 with TRBJ2-5; 7 bases match TRBD1. The source material was CD8+ T cells sorted from blood. This TCR was sampled from an adult with rheumatoid arthritis. CDR3 loop: CATSFGQEETQYF. The CDR3 bases are TGTGCCACCAGCTTCGGACAGGAAGAGACCCAGTACTTC.